What follows are 4 T cell receptor beta chains derived from one specimen sequenced in a study of shared clonotypes between healthy human individuals. Profiled with immunoSEQ multiplex PCR; TCRdb holds only in-frame clones, not every one. The repertoire includes roughly 2.4 million clones, approximately 96% of them detected once, and approximately 0.13% sits in the top ten. Material: naive CD4+ T cells sorted from blood. The subset was: CD45RA+ positively selected. These receptors all stem from a man aged 18-30 years in good health.

This chain uses TRBV2 with TRBJ1-6; tentatively, D is TRBD1 (5 bases). V lost 3 bases to trimming and J lost 9 bases, with 18 bases between them. The CDR3 extends over 16 amino acids. CDR1 is SNHLY, CDR2 FYNNEI, per germline. CDR3 protein: CASSDGLAGMGSPLHF. DNA of the CDR3: TGTGCCAGCAGTGATGGGCTTGCAGGGATGGGTTCACCCCTCCACTTT.

This rearrangement joins TRBV6-1 to TRBJ1-5, with D possibly being TRBD1 (5 bases). V shed 6 bases and J shed 6 bases, with 12 bases lying between them. The CDR3 sequence is 13 residues long. In germline, CDR1 is MNHNS, CDR2 SASEGT. The CDR3 nucleotides are TGTGCCAGCAGGGGGACGGCTAGTCAGCCCCAGCATTTT. Protein sequence: CASRGTASQPQHF.

To note about this clone: Other DNA sequences in the sample encode the same CDR3. V usage is TRBV5-4 and J usage is TRBJ1-1; D unclear. Germline V CDR1 and CDR2: SGHNT, YYREEE (reference sequence). V dropped 3 bases and J dropped 4 bases, with 7 bases sitting between them. The CDR3 contains 12 residues. The CDR3 is CASSSRGTEAFF. CDR3 sequence (DNA): TGTGCCAGCAGCTCCCGCGGCACTGAAGCTTTCTTT.

As for this clone: The sample contains more than one DNA sequence encoding this CDR3. The chain carries TRBV9 and TRBJ2-5; 9 nucleotides align to TRBD2. The CDR3 sequence is 15 residues long. With 2 bases clipped from V and 5 bases from J, the junction kept 7 bases outside the gene matches. In germline, CDR1 is SGDLS, CDR2 YYNGEE. In nucleotides, the CDR3 is TGTGCCAGCAGCGTTAGCGGGGGTCCGGTGGAGACCCAGTACTTC. Its translation: CASSVSGGPVETQYF.